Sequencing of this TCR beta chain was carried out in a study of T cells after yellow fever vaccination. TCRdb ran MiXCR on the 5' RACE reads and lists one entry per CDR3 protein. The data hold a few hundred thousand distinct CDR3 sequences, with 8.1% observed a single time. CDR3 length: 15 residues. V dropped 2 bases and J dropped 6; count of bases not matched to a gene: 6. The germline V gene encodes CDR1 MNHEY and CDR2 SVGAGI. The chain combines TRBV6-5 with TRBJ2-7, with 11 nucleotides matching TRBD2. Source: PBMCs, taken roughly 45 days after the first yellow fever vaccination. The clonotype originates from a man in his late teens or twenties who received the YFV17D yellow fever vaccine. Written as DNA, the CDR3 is TGTGCCAGCAGTTACCCGACTAGCGGGGTCGGCGAGCAGTACTTC. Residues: CASSYPTSGVGEQYF.